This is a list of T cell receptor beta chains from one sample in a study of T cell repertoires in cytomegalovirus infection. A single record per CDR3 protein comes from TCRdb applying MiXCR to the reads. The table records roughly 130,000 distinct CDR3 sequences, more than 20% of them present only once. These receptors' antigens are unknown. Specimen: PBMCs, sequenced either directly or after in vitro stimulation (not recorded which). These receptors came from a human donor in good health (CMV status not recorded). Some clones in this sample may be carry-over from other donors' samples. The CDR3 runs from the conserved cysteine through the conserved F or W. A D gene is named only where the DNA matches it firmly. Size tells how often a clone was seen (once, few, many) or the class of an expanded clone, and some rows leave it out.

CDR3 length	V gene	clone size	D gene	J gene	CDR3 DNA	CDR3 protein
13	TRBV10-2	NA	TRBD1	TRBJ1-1	TGCGCCACAACAGGGGGTCCCAACACTGAAGCTTTCTTT	CATTGGPNTEAFF
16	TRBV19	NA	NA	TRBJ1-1	TGTGCCAGTAGTATATATCTTTGGCAGTCCAACACTGAAGCTTTCTTT	CASSIYLWQSNTEAFF
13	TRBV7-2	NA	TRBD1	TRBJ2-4	TGTGCCAGCAGCTTAGGGACAGGCGGCATTCAGTACTTC	CASSLGTGGIQYF
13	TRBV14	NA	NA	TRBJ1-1	TGTGCCAGCAGCGCGGGGAGGTGGACTGAAGCTTTCTTT	CASSAGRWTEAFF
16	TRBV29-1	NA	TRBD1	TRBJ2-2	TGCAGCGTTGCAACCAAGACAGGGGGGGAGACCGGGGAGCTGTTTTTT	CSVATKTGGETGELFF
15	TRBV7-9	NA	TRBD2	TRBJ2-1	TGTGCCAGCAGCTGGGAGGGGAGCTCCTACAATGAGCAGTTCTTC	CASSWEGSSYNEQFF
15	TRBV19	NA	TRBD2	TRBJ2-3	TGTGCCAGTAGTAGAGGGAGACTAGCAGGGGATACGCAGTATTTT	CASSRGRLAGDTQYF
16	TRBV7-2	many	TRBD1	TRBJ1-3	TGTGCCAGCAGCCTGAAACCGGGACAGTCTGGAAACACCATATATTTT	CASSLKPGQSGNTIYF
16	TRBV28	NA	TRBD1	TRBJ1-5	TGTGCCAGCAGTTTTCTTGGACAGGGAGGAAGAGGGCCCCAGCATTTT	CASSFLGQGGRGPQHF
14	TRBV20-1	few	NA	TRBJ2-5	TGCAGTGCCCCTAGAGGTGGCCCTCAAGAGACCCAGTACTTC	CSAPRGGPQETQYF
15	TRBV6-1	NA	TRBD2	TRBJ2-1	TGTGCCAGCAGTGAAGGGACTAGCGGATTCAATGAGCAGTTCTTC	CASSEGTSGFNEQFF
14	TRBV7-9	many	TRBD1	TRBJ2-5	TGTGCCAGCAGCTTTGGACAGGTTGGGGAGACCCAGTACTTC	CASSFGQVGETQYF
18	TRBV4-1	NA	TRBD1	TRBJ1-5	TGCGCCAGCAGCCAGGGCCGGACAGGGGTATTGGCGAATCAGCCCCAGCATTTT	CASSQGRTGVLANQPQHF
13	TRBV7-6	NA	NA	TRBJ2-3	TGTGCCAGCGGAGTGGGAGCGCCAGATACGCAGTATTTT	CASGVGAPDTQYF
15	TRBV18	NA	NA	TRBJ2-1	TGTGCCAGCTCACCGGTCTTATCAGACTACAATGAGCAGTTCTTC	CASSPVLSDYNEQFF
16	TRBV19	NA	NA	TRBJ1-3	TGTGCCAGTAGTCCCCAGGACGGTTTCTCTGGATACACCATATATTTT	CASSPQDGFSGYTIYF
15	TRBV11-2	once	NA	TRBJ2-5	TGTGCCAGCAGCTTAATGCGGGCAGGAGGAGAGACCCAGTACTTC	CASSLMRAGGETQYF
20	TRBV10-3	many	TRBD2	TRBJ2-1	TGTGCCATCAGTGAGTCGGCGGTTCTAGCGGGAGGCGGGTACTACAATGAGCAGTTCTTC	CAISESAVLAGGGYYNEQFF
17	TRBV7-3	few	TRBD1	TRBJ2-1	TGTGCCAGCAGCTTAGTTTCCGGGACAGGGAACATCAATGAGCAGTTCTTC	CASSLVSGTGNINEQFF
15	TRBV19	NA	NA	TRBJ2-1	TGTGCCAGTAGTAAGAATTCGGCTGGGGGTAATGAGCAGTTCTTC	CASSKNSAGGNEQFF
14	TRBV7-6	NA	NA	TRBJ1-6	TGTGCCAGCAGCGAAGGGGTCGTCGTTTCACCCCTCCACTTT	CASSEGVVVSPLHF
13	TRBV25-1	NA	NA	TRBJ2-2	TGTGCCAGCAGTGGGGCGGGAAACGGGGAGCTGTTTTTT	CASSGAGNGELFF
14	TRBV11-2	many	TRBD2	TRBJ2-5	TGTGCCAGCAGTCCCGGGACTAGCGTAGAGACCCAGTACTTC	CASSPGTSVETQYF
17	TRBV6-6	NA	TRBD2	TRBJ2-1	TGTGCCAGCAGTTACCCAGGGGGACTAGCGGGAGACAATGAGCAGTTCTTC	CASSYPGGLAGDNEQFF
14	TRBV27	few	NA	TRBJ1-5	TGTGCCAGCAGTTCAGGGCATAGCAATCAGCCCCAGCATTTT	CASSSGHSNQPQHF
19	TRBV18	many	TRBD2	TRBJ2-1	TGTGCCAGCTCACCCCCGGGACTAGCGGGGCCAAGCTCCTACAATGAGCAGTTCTTC	CASSPPGLAGPSSYNEQFF
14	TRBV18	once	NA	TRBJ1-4	TGTGCCAGCTCACCGGGGCCACCTAATGAAAAACTGTATTTT	CASSPGPPNEKLYF
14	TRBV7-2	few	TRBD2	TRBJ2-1	TGTGCCAGCAGCCGAGGACTAGCGGGGGTTCGGCAGTTCTTC	CASSRGLAGVRQFF
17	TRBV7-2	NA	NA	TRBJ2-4	TGTGCCAGCAGCACCAGTTCCGGGCAGGGGGCCAAAAACATTCAGTACTTC	CASSTSSGQGAKNIQYF
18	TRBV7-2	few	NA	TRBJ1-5	TGTGCCAGCAGCCGGGCCCTCGCTGGGCAGCCTAGCAATCAGCCCCAGCATTTT	CASSRALAGQPSNQPQHF
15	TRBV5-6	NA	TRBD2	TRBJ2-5	TGTGCCAGCAGCCCGCTACTAGCGGGTCGGGAGACCCAGTACTTC	CASSPLLAGRETQYF
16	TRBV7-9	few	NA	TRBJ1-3	TGTGCCAGCAGCTCCCCCAGCATCACCGCTGGAAACACCATATATTTT	CASSSPSITAGNTIYF
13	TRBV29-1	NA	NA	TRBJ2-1	TGCAGCGGTGCGACCCTCGCTGGCAATGAGCAGTTCTTC	CSGATLAGNEQFF
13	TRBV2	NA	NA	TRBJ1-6	TGTGCCAGCAGGGGGGGATCTGGGTCACCCCTCCACTTT	CASRGGSGSPLHF
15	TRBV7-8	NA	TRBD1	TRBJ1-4	TGTGCCAGCAGCTTAAGGACAGGCCGTAATGAAAAACTGTTTTTT	CASSLRTGRNEKLFF
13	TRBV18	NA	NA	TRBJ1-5	TGTGCCAGCTCACAAAGGCCTAATCAGCCCCAGCATTTT	CASSQRPNQPQHF